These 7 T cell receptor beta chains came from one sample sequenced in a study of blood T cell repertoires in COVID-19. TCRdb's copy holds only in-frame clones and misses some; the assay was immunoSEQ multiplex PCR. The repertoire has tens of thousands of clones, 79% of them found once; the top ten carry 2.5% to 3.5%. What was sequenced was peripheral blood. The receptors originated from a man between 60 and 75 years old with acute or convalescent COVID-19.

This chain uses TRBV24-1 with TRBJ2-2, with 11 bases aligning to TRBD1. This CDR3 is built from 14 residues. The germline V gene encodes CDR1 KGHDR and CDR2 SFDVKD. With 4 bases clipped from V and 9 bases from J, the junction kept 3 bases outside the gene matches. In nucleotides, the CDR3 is TGTGCCACCAGTGAGCGGACAGGGGGCAGGGAGCTGTTTTTT. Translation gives CATSERTGGRELFF.

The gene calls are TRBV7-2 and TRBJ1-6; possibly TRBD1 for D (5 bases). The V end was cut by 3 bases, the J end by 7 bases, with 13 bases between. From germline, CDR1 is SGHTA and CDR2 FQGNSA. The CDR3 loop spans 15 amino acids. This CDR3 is CASSLSTGSNSPLHF. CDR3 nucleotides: TGTGCCAGCAGCTTGAGTACAGGTTCCAATTCACCCCTCCACTTT.

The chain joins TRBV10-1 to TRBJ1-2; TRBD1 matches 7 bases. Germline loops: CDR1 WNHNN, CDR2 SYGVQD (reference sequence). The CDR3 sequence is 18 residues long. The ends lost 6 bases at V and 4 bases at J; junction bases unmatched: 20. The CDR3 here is CASSILEITGQSVYGYTF. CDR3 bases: TGCGCCAGCAGCATCCTTGAAATCACGGGACAGAGTGTCTATGGCTACACCTTC.

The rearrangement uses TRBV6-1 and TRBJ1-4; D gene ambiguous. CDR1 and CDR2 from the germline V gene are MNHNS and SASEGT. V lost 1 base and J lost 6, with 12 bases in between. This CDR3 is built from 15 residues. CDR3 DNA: TGTGCCAGCAGTGAAGGGAGGGCGGGGTATGAAAAACTGTTTTTT. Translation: CASSEGRAGYEKLFF.

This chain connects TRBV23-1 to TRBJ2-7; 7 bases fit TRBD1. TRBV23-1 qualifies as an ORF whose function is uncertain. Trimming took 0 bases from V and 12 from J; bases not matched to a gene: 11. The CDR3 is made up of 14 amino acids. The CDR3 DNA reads TGCGCCAGCAGTCAATCTCCCCCGCGACAGGGTACGTACTTC. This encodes CASSQSPPRQGTYF.

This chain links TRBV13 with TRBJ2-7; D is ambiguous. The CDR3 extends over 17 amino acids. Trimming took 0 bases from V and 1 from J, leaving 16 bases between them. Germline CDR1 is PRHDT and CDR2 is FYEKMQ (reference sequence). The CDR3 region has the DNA TGTGCCAGCAGCTTAGGCCTACCCCCCCGGTATTCCTACGAGCAGTACTTC. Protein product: CASSLGLPPRYSYEQYF.

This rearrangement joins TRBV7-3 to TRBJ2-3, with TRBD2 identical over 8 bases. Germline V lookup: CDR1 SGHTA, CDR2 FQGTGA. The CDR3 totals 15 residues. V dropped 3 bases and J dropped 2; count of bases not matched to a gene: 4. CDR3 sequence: CASSLIAGNTDTQYF. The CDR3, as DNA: TGTGCCAGCAGCTTGATAGCGGGGAACACAGATACGCAGTATTTT.